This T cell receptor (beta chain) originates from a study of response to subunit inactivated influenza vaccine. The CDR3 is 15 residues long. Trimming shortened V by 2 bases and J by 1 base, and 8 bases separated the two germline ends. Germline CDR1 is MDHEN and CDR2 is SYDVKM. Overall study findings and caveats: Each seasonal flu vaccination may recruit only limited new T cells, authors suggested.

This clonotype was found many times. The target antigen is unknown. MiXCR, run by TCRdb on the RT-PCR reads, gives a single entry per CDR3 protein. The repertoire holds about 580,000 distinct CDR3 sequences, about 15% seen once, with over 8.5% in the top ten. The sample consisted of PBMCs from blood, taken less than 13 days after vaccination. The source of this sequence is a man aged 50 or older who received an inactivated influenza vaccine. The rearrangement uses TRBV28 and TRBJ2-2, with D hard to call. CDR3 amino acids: CASSLGRRNTGELFF. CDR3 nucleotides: TGTGCCAGCAGTTTAGGTCGCAGGAACACCGGGGAGCTGTTTTTT.